This note documents a single T cell receptor (beta chain) sequence. The sample contains more than one DNA sequence encoding this CDR3. The data were obtained in a study of blood T cell repertoires in COVID-19. Turning to the study itself: The samples span acute and convalescent COVID-19 from the United States, Italy and Spain. PBMCs, B-cell-depleted T cells, or T cells provided the cDNA or gDNA that made up the material.

Germline V lookup: CDR1 SGHRS, CDR2 YFSETQ. This CDR3 has 13 residues. After removal of 4 bases from V and 4 bases from J, the junction contained 4 bases not matched to a gene. As originally analysed: Amplification of reference gene primers provided the estimated nucleated cell counts. Assay used: immunoSEQ multiplex PCR; TCRdb lists only in-frame clones, some missing. That table gives V, J and clone size, and the DNA gave D and trimming. Found here are around 100,000 clones, roughly 85% of them singletons; the top ten hold over 30%. The TCR originated in a man in his 70s with active or convalescent COVID-19. The rearrangement links TRBV5-1 to TRBJ2-5, with TRBD2 matching 7 bases. The specimen sequenced was peripheral blood. CDR3 bases: TGCGCCAGCAGCCTGGGAGGGAGAGAGACCCAGTACTTC. Translating gives CASSLGGRETQYF.